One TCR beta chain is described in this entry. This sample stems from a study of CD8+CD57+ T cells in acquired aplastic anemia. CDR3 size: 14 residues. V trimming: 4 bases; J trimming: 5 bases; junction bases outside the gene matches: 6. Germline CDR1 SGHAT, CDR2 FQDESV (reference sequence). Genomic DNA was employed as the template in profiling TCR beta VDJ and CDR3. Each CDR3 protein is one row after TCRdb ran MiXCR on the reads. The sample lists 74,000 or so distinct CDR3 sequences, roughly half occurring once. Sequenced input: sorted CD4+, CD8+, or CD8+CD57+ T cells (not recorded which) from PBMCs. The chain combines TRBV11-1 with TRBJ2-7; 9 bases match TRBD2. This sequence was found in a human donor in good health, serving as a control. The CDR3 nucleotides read TGTGCCAGCAGCTCACTAGCGGGTGGTCACGAGCAGTACTTC. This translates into CASSSLAGGHEQYF. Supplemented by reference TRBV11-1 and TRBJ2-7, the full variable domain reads EAEVAQSPRYKITEKSQAVAFWCDPISGHATLYWYRQILGQGPELLVQFQDESVVDDSQLPKDRFSAERLKGVDSTLKIQPAELGDSAMYLCASSSLAGGHEQYFGPGTRLTVT.